Listed here is a single TCR beta chain. The data are from a study of technical replicates of blood from a few donors. Assay: immunoSEQ multiplex PCR; the TCRdb copy retains only in-frame clones and omits some. The table includes tens of thousands of clones, around 97% detected once. Sequencing was carried out using T cells isolated from PBMCs. This TCR was recovered from a human donor in good health.

The DNA for the CDR3 is TGTGCCAGCAGTTTAGGACTAGCTTTCTCCAATGAGCAGTTCTTC. Its protein is CASSLGLAFSNEQFF. The chain combines TRBV27 with TRBJ2-1; 8 nucleotides line up with TRBD2. The CDR3 contains 15 residues. V lost 2 bases and J lost 6; bases outside the gene matches: 6. CDR1 and CDR2 from the germline V gene are MNHEY and SMNVEV (reference sequence).